This is a list of T cell receptor beta chains from one sample in a study of long-term antiretroviral therapy in people with HIV. Some clones are missing from TCRdb's copy, which holds only in-frame ones; the method was immunoSEQ multiplex PCR. The repertoire includes around 18,000 clones, 80% to 90% of them detected once, and 9% to 9.5% sits in the top ten. The material sequenced was unsorted PBMCs, taken 4.2 years after starting antiretroviral therapy. These receptors all come from a man aged 50 to 60 with HIV. Each CDR3 is given with its conserved first and last residue. D genes are given only for firm matches. The size field is filled for only some rows; it gives once, few, many or a size class.

TRBJ2-3 | TRBD2 | TRBV6-4 | - | TGTGCCAGCAGTCCGTTAGCGGGGCCACGCACAGATACGCAGTATTTT | CASSPLAGPRTDTQYF
TRBJ2-7 | - | TRBV25-1 | - | TGTGCCAGCAGTAGTGAAGCCAGCTACGAGCAGTACTTC | CASSSEASYEQYF
TRBJ1-1 | - | TRBV19 | - | TGTGCCAGTAGTATGGGAGGGGGGCTGTTGAACACTGAAGCTTTCTTT | CASSMGGGLLNTEAFF
TRBJ1-2 | - | TRBV6-1 | once | TGTGCCAGCAGTGAAGCTACGTCCTCCTATGGCTACACCTTC | CASSEATSSYGYTF
TRBJ1-4 | TRBD1 | TRBV7-6 | - | TGTGCCAGCAGCTTACTGGGACAGCTTAATGAAAAACTGTTTTTT | CASSLLGQLNEKLFF
TRBJ1-5 | - | TRBV7-2 | once | TGTGCCAGCAGCTTAGTATCGGGGGGCGGGCAGCCCCAGCATTTT | CASSLVSGGGQPQHF
TRBJ2-7 | TRBD2 | TRBV4-3 | - | TGCGCCAGCAGCCAAGAGGGAGGGGAATACGAGCAGTACTTC | CASSQEGGEYEQYF
TRBJ2-7 | TRBD1 | TRBV4-3 | - | TGCGCCAGCAGCCAAGATATCTGGACAGGGAACGAGCAGTACTTC | CASSQDIWTGNEQYF
TRBJ2-3 | TRBD1 | TRBV6-6 | - | TGTGCCAGCAACCAGGGGGTAGATACGCAGTATTTT | CASNQGVDTQYF
TRBJ2-1 | TRBD2 | TRBV30 | - | TGTGCCTGGAGTGTACAAGGCGGGGGCTCCTACAATGAGCAGTTCTTC | CAWSVQGGGSYNEQFF
TRBJ1-2 | TRBD1 | TRBV19 | - | TGTGCCAGTACCATGAGAAGTGGGACAGGGTACAACTATGGCTACACCTTC | CASTMRSGTGYNYGYTF
TRBJ2-3 | TRBD2 | TRBV11-2 | - | TGTGCCAGCAGCGGGGGGGTCACAGATACGCAGTATTTT | CASSGGVTDTQYF
TRBJ2-1 | - | TRBV20-1 | - | TGCAGCGGGGCCGGTTACAATGAGCAGTTCTTC | CSGAGYNEQFF
TRBJ1-3 | - | TRBV4-1 | - | TGCGCCAGCAGCCAATCGGCAGTCTCTGGAAACACCATATATTTT | CASSQSAVSGNTIYF
TRBJ1-1 | TRBD1 | TRBV10-3 | - | TGTGCCATCAGCGCAGGGGGAACAGGGATGGGGATGAACACTGAAGCTTTCTTT | CAISAGGTGMGMNTEAFF
TRBJ1-5 | - | TRBV5-8 | - | TGTGCCAGCAGTTGGGGTAGTCAGCCCCAGCATTTT | CASSWGSQPQHF
TRBJ1-2 | - | TRBV28 | - | TGTGCCAGCACTCCGCCTACATCAGACTATGGCTACACCTTC | CASTPPTSDYGYTF
TRBJ2-7 | - | TRBV7-2 | - | TGTGCCAGCAGCCGACTAGACCGCTACGAGCAGTACTTC | CASSRLDRYEQYF
TRBJ2-2 | - | TRBV7-7 | - | TGTGCCAGCAGCTTAGACCCGGGGTCCGGGGAGCTGTTTTTT | CASSLDPGSGELFF
TRBJ2-7 | TRBD1 | TRBV11-2 | - | TGTGCCAGCAGCTTATCGAACAGGGGGCTGTACGAGCAGTACTTC | CASSLSNRGLYEQYF
TRBJ1-5 | TRBD1 | TRBV6-1 | - | TGTGCCAGCCAGGGGGACAGCAATCAGCCCCAGCATTTT | CASQGDSNQPQHF
TRBJ2-7 | - | TRBV6-1 | - | TGTGCCAGCAGTGAATGGGGTGGCAACTACGAGCAGTACTTC | CASSEWGGNYEQYF
TRBJ2-7 | - | TRBV2 | - | TGTGCCAGTGGTGAGGAAGGGGCCTACGAGCAGTACTTC | CASGEEGAYEQYF
TRBJ2-4 | - | TRBV30 | - | TGTGCCTGGAGTGGTGCCGACAAAAACATTCAGTACTTC | CAWSGADKNIQYF
TRBJ2-1 | TRBD1 | TRBV7-9 | - | TGTGCCAGCAGCGGACAGGGAATCTACAATGAGCAGTTCTTC | CASSGQGIYNEQFF
TRBJ2-7 | - | TRBV6-5 | - | TGTGCCAGCAGTTCGCACCCCGGCGAGCAGTACTTC | CASSSHPGEQYF
TRBJ1-4 | - | TRBV4-3 | - | TGCGCCAGCAGCCAAGAGGGAGGGATAAAACTGTTTTTT | CASSQEGGIKLFF